The text below deals with one T cell receptor (beta chain). Its cognate antigen is unknown. This sample stems from a study of cytomegalovirus exposure and HLA in healthy donors. V shed 1 base and J 8 bases; nucleotides not matched to a gene: 11. Germline CDR1 is MNHEY and CDR2 is SMNVEV (reference sequence). This CDR3 is built from 17 residues. Study-level findings and limits: Associated with cytomegalovirus, according to the listing, were 150 to 200 TCR beta chains. One variant, a missense change in DCLRE1C, was linked in a later analysis to TCR beta V- and J-gene trimming. Sequencing likely produced, as an artifact, a cluster of highly shared sequence variants. Versus the roughly 700-donor mean, an Asian-associated ancestry cluster reportedly showed fewer N-insertions in a later analysis.

Primers included in the PCR were 60 Vbeta and 13 Jbeta primers. The repertoire was sequenced with immunoSEQ multiplex PCR; TCRdb's copy has only in-frame clones and lacks some. The sample shows about 180,000 clones, just under 85% of them seen only once. Specimen: PBMCs. This clonotype originated in a girl aged 5-17 years in good health and CMV-seropositive. The J gene is TRBJ1-6, the V gene TRBV27; 7 bases map to TRBD1. The CDR3 DNA is TGTGCCAGCAGTTTATATGGGTTCGGGACAGATCATTCACCCCTCCACTTT. Translated: CASSLYGFGTDHSPLHF.